This T cell receptor beta chain came from a study of OX40 agonist ivuxolimab in advanced cancers. Comments on this clone: Its antigen is not known.

TCRdb's copy holds only in-frame clones and misses some; the assay was immunoSEQ multiplex PCR. The table shows about 68,000 clones, with over 80% occurring only once. Study results and limitations: The average count of expanded clones was higher among CD8+ T cells than among CD4+. Among the lowest peripheral clonal expansion occurred in 0.1-3.0 mg/kg partial responders. Both blood CD4+ and CD8+ T cells showed clonal growth by week 6 at 0.1 to 3.0 mg/kg.

J lost 4 bases, V lost 4 bases, and 4 bases had no gene match. From germline, CDR1 is MNHNY and CDR2 SVGAGI (reference sequence). The CDR3 covers 16 residues. This chain uses TRBV6-6 with TRBJ2-2; 12 positions match TRBD2. The material sequenced was CD4+ or CD8+ T cells sorted from blood, taken in a trial of the OX40 agonist ivuxolimab. The TCR comes from an adult with an advanced solid tumor such as melanoma, head and neck, liver or kidney cancer. In nucleotides, the CDR3 is TGTGCCAGCAGTTCCGGACTAGCGGGACTCACCGGGGAGCTGTTTTTT. Its protein product is CASSSGLAGLTGELFF.